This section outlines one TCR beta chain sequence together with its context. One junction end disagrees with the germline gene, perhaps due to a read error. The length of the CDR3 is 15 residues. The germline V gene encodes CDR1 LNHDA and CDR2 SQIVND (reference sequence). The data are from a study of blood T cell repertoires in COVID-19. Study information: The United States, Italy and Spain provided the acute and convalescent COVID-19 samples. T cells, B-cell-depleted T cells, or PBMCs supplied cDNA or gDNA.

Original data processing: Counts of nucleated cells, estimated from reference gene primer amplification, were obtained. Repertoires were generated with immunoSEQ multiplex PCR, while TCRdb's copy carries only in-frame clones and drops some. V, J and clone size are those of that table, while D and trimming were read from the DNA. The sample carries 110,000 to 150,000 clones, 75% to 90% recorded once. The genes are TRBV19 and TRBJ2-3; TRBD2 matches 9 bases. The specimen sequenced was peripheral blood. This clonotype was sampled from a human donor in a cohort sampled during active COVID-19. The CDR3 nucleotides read TGTGCCAGTAGCGGAGTAGGGACTAGCAGAGATACGCAGTATTTT. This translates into CASSGVGTSRDTQYF.